The source of this T cell receptor (beta chain) is a study of cytomegalovirus exposure and HLA in healthy donors. Germline CDR1 and CDR2: DFQATT and SNEGSKA (reference sequence). This CDR3 has 11 residues. V was clipped by 3 bases and J by 5 bases, with 8 bases between them. The PCR made use of 60 Vbeta and 13 Jbeta primers. Assay used: immunoSEQ multiplex PCR; TCRdb lists only in-frame clones, some missing. The sample has around 190,000 clones, around 83% seen once; the top ten hold over 1.5%. The sequenced sample consisted of PBMCs. This TCR derives from a man aged 40-49 years in good health and CMV-seropositive. The rearrangement uses TRBV20-1 and TRBJ2-7, with a weak D call TRBD1 (5 bases). The CDR3 loop is CSASTGDEQYF. As DNA, the CDR3 is TGCAGTGCTAGCACAGGCGACGAGCAGTACTTC.